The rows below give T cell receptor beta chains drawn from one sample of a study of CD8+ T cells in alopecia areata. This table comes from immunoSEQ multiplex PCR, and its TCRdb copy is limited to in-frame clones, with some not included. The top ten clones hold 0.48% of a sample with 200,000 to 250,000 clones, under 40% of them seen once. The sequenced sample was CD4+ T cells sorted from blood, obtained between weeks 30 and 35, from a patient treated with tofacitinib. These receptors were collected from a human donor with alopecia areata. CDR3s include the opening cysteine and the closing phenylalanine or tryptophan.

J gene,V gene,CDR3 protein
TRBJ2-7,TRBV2,CASMEQIEQYF
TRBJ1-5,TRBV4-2,CASSRLGQGDQPQHF
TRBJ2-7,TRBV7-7,CASSFGRGYEQYF
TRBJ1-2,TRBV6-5,CASTTGGGHYGYTF
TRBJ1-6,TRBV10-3,CAISELQGDRAPLHF
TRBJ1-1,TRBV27,CASSARSGLIGEAFF
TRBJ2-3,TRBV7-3,CASSSGTSASSNTQYF
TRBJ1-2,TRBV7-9,CASSEGQGRTSGYTF
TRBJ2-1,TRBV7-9,CASSLGTSGVYNEQFF
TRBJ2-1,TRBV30,CAWSAGLAGYNEQFF
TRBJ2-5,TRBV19,CASSTRDTIETQYF
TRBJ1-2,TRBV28,CASSFPQSSDRGDGYTF
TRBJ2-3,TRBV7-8,CASGLRLVPDTQYF
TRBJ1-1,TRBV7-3,CASSVSTSTEAFF
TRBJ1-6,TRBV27,CASSLGGGPLHF
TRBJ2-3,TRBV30,CAWSVLAGGPDTQYF
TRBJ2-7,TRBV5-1,CASSFSGSSPVEQYF
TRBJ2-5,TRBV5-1,CASSLAPTGRNKETQYF
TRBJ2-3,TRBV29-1,CSVTTPTSGRAIADTQYF
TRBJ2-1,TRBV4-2,CASSQDFGAVSEQFF
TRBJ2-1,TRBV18,CASSPGGDQFNEQFF
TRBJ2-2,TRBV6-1,CASSVSLSDTGELFF
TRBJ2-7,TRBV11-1,CASSNYRTDHEQYF
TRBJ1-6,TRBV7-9,CATPTGSANSPLHF
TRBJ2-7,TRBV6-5,CASTDSDRAAYEQYF
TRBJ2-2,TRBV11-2,CASSSVAGGSGELFF
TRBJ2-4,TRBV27,CASGPGRPSNIQYF
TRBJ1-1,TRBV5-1,CASSLVAGARTEAFF
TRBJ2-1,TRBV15,CATSKPGLASNEQFF
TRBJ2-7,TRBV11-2,CASSLEVIVAEQYF
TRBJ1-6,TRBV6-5,CASSGGSNSPLHF
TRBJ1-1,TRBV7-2,CASSRGQRNTEAFF
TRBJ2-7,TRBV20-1,CSARDSYEQYF
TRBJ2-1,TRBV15,CATSKRGNYNEQFF
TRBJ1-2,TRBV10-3,CAISELWAGDGGYTF
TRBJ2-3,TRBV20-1,CSAEPRDTQYF
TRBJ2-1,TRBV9,CASSVGHNEQFF
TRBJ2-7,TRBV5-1,CASSRQDRGEQYF
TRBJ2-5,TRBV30,CAWSVVRTSGSQETQYF
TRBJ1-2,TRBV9,CASSAGQGTYLNYGYTF
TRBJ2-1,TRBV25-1,CASSESNRPYNEQFF
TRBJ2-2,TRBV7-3,CASSPTSGRLGGELFF
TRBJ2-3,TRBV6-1,CASSGGTSGRPKTDTQYF